The sequence of this T cell receptor beta chain was determined in a study of blood T cell repertoires in COVID-19. The table came from immunoSEQ multiplex PCR; TCRdb's copy has only in-frame clones and leaves some out. The data show fewer than 300,000 clones, with approximately 86% seen just once and more than 7.5% held by the top ten. V was trimmed by 6 bases and J by 2 bases, leaving 23 bases between them. The length of the CDR3 is 18 residues. CDR1 is MDHEN and CDR2 is SYDVKM in the germline V gene. The V call is TRBV28, the J call TRBJ1-3; D is perhaps TRBD1 (5 bases). The receptor's source is a young man with active or convalescent COVID-19. Sequencing was performed on peripheral blood. CDR3: CASSLLLSWGGAGNTIYF. DNA of the CDR3: TGTGCCAGCAGCTTGTTACTGTCATGGGGGGGGGCTGGAAACACCATATATTTT. The full variable domain, rest sourced from reference TRBV28 and TRBJ1-3, is DVKVTQSSRYLVKRTGEKVFLECVQDMDHENMFWYRQDPGLGLRLIYFSYDVKMKEKGDIPEGYSVSREKKERFSLILESASTNQTSMYLCASSLLLSWGGAGNTIYFGEGSWLTVV.